This T cell receptor (beta chain) was captured in a study of blood T cell repertoires in COVID-19. Turning to the study itself: T cells, B-cell-depleted T cells, or PBMCs supplied cDNA or gDNA.

The CDR3 has 13 residues. Trimming shortened V by 4 bases and J by 7 bases, and 11 bases separated the two germline ends. Original processing notes: Amplified reference gene primers provided the basis for estimating nucleated cell counts. This table comes from immunoSEQ multiplex PCR, and its TCRdb copy is limited to in-frame clones, with some not included. V and J calls plus clone size are reproduced from that table; the DNA served to infer D and trimming. The table has roughly 120,000 clones, around 74% seen once; the top ten hold around 6%. The Seattle patients, enrolled during active infection, were followed longitudinally.

Source material: peripheral blood. The V and J genes are TRBV12-3 or TRBV12-4 and TRBJ2-1, with D maybe TRBD1 (5 bases). The clonotype was recovered from a man aged 80 or over with COVID-19, enrolled during active disease. The CDR3 loop reads CASSSGIGNEQFF. The CDR3 coding sequence is TGTGCCAGCAGTTCAGGGATTGGTAATGAGCAGTTCTTC.